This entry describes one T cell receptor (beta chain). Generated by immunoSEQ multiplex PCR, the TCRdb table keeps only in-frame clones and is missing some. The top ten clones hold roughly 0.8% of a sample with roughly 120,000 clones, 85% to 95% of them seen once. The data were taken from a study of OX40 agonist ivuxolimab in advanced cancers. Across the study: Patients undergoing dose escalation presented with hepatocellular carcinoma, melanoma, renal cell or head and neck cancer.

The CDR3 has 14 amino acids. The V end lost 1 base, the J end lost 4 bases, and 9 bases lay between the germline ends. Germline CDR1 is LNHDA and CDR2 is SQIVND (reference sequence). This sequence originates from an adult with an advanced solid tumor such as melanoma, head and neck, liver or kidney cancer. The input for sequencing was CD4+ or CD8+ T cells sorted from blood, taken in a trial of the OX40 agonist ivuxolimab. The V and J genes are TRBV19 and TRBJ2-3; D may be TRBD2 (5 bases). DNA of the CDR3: TGTGCCAGTAGTATAGGCCTAGCAGCAGATACGCAGTATTTT. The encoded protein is CASSIGLAADTQYF.